This T cell receptor beta chain was found in a study of STAT5B mutations in CD4+ large granular lymphocyte leukemia. Study-level results: About a quarter of private leukemic clonotypes occurred rarely in other patients' non-leukemic repertoires.

V was trimmed by 6 bases and J by 4 bases, leaving 17 bases between them. The CDR3 is 15 residues long. Looked up from germline, CDR1 is SNHLY and CDR2 is FYNNEI. About this clone itself: Its antigen is not known.

Sequencing was performed with immunoSEQ multiplex PCR; in TCRdb, only in-frame clones are kept and a portion is missing. This sample has 25,000 to 35,000 clones, with roughly 77% found just once. This chain joins TRBV2 and TRBJ2-3; D might be TRBD1 or TRBD2, each matching 5 bases. The sequence derives from a human donor in good health. Material: CD4+ T cells from blood buffy coats. CDR3 sequence (DNA): TGTGCCAGCAGCGACGATTATGGGACGGCAGATACGCAGTATTTT. Translated: CASSDDYGTADTQYF.